This note documents a single T cell receptor (beta chain) sequence. Its antigen is not identified. The sample comes from a study of cytomegalovirus exposure and HLA in healthy donors. General observations from the study: Immune exposure data for these donors was limited to CMV serostatus. Being indistinguishable, some V segments were excluded, TRBV6-2 and TRBV6-3 among them. Further analysis, carried out later, found HLA-associated TCR beta chains more clonally expanded than equally common other chains. One variant, a missense change in DCLRE1C, was linked in a later analysis to TCR beta V- and J-gene trimming.

Amplification used 60 Vbeta primers and 13 Jbeta primers. Profiling relied on immunoSEQ multiplex PCR, and the TCRdb table lists in-frame clones only, not all of them. Altogether 150,000 to 200,000 clones are present, over 80% being singletons, with the ten largest covering 6.3%. Germline V gene sequence: CDR1 SQVTM, CDR2 ANQGSEA. The V and J ends lost 3 bases and 0 bases, in that order; junction bases with no gene match: 10. The CDR3 sequence is 16 residues long. The sequenced sample consisted of PBMCs. The chain couples TRBV29-1 to TRBJ1-1; TRBD1 agrees at 7 bases. This sequence originates from a man between 35 and 55 years old in good health and CMV-seropositive. CDR3 sequence (DNA): TGCAGCGTTGAGGCCGGGACAGCGGCCATGAACACTGAAGCTTTCTTT. It yields the protein CSVEAGTAAMNTEAFF.